The 5 T cell receptor beta chains given below trace back to one sample, sequenced in a study of T cells in Graves' hyperthyroidism and ophthalmopathy. Authors of the study amplified TCR beta CDR3 regions from RNA transcripts. The HTBI primer set served for first-round RT-PCR of the TCR CDR3. Via MiXCR, TCRdb re-called the multiplex PCR reads, giving one row per CDR3 protein. This sample has more than 300,000 distinct CDR3 sequences, with 13% found just once. The specimen sequenced was blood. The receptors shown here come from a woman aged 18-35 years with Graves' hyperthyroidism.

This clonotype was seen repeatedly, ten times or more. The J gene is TRBJ1-5, the V gene TRBV30, with 7 bases that match TRBD1. Losses at the gene ends were 3 bases for V and 2 bases for J; bases not matched to a gene: 7. Germline assignment: CDR1 GTSNPN and CDR2 SVGIG (reference sequence). The CDR3 has 15 residues. The CDR3 reads CAWRPGGRGNQPQHF. The DNA of the CDR3 is TGTGCCTGGAGACCAGGGGGAAGAGGCAATCAGCCCCAGCATTTT.

There are many counts of this clonotype. The chain recombines TRBV7-9 with TRBJ2-1; 7 bases map to TRBD2. The CDR3 spans 12 residues. Germline CDR1 and CDR2: SEHNR and FQNEAQ (reference sequence). V lost 5 bases and J lost 9; bases outside the gene matches: 4. The CDR3 DNA reads TGTGCCAGCAGCCTCACGGGAGGTGAGCAGTTCTTC. It specifies CASSLTGGEQFF.

The chain couples TRBV20-1 to TRBJ2-4; D not certain. Germline-derived CDR1 and CDR2 are DFQATT and SNEGSKA (reference sequence). The ends were cut back, 0 bases at V and 0 bases at J, with 6 bases in the middle. The CDR3 runs 14 residues. The DNA of the CDR3 is TGCAGTGCTAGAGACGGCGTAGCCAAAAACATTCAGTACTTC. It translates to CSARDGVAKNIQYF.

The gene calls are TRBV7-9 and TRBJ2-7; D might be TRBD2 (5 bases). The CDR3 has 13 residues. Germline V CDR1 and CDR2: SEHNR, FQNEAQ (reference sequence). V lost 6 bases and J 2 bases, leaving 11 bases between the germline ends. The CDR3 region has the DNA TGTGCCAGCAGTTTGGAGGTAACCTACGAGCAGTACTTC. It is translated as CASSLEVTYEQYF.

This clonotype was seen repeatedly, ten times or more. This rearrangement joins TRBV2 to TRBJ1-5; 8 positions agree with TRBD1. V was pared by 3 bases and J by 6 bases, with 7 bases of the junction left unmatched. Germline CDR1 and CDR2: SNHLY and FYNNEI. There are 15 residues in the CDR3. CDR3: CASSDEQGVGQPQHF. Here the CDR3 DNA reads TGTGCCAGCAGTGACGAACAGGGGGTCGGTCAGCCCCAGCATTTT.